A selection of T cell receptor beta chains follows, all from one sample in a study of beta chain features in type 1 diabetes. Using immunoSEQ multiplex PCR, the repertoire was profiled, and TCRdb retains in-frame clones only, with some absent. The repertoire includes around 430,000 clones, roughly 31% of them detected once, and around 0.065% sits in the top ten. Sample: naive CD4+ T cells from blood. The receptors derive from a young man in good health. Both conserved end residues are part of each CDR3. A D gene is named only where the DNA matches it firmly. The size of a clone is reported for some rows only, either as once, few or many, or as a class for expanded clones.

cdr3_aa cdr3_nt v_call d_call j_call clone_size
CASSVGQGGEKLFF TGTGCCAGCAGCGTAGGACAGGGAGGAGAAAAACTGTTTTTT TRBV9 TRBD1 TRBJ1-4 few
CASSPSGRSYEQYF TGTGCCAGCAGCCCAAGCGGGAGATCTTACGAGCAGTACTTC TRBV7-2 TRBD2 TRBJ2-7 .
CASTGTGLMNTEAFF TGTGCCTCAACTGGGACAGGCCTCATGAACACTGAAGCTTTCTTT TRBV30 TRBD1 TRBJ1-1 few
CASSLRRLQQETQYF TGTGCCAGCAGCTTACGCAGGTTACAACAAGAGACCCAGTACTTC TRBV7-9 . TRBJ2-5 .
CSVGGTGANVLTF TGCAGCGTTGGTGGAACTGGGGCCAACGTCCTGACTTTC TRBV29-1 . TRBJ2-6 few
CAWRGSGPWDEQFF TGTGCCTGGAGGGGTAGCGGGCCTTGGGATGAGCAGTTCTTC TRBV30 TRBD2 TRBJ2-1 .
CASSYEVGTDTQYF TGTGCCAGCAGTTATGAGGTGGGGACAGATACGCAGTATTTT TRBV6-5 . TRBJ2-3 few
CASRGQIPARGETQYF TGTGCCAGCAGGGGACAGATCCCCGCCCGAGGCGAGACCCAGTACTTC TRBV28 TRBD1 TRBJ2-5 few
CAWSDPPGVYNEQFF TGTGCCTGGAGTGACCCCCCTGGGGTCTACAATGAGCAGTTCTTC TRBV30 . TRBJ2-1 .
CASSESGTGGEQYF TGTGCCAGCAGTGAATCGGGGACAGGCGGCGAGCAGTACTTC TRBV25-1 TRBD1 TRBJ2-7 .
CASGLVRSLEAFF TGTGCTAGTGGTTTGGTAAGGAGTCTTGAAGCTTTCTTT TRBV12-5 . TRBJ1-1 once
CASSMDSGANVLTF TGTGCCAGTAGTATGGACTCTGGGGCCAACGTCCTGACTTTC TRBV19 . TRBJ2-6 few
CASSTGLADSYEQYF TGCGCCAGCAGCACTGGACTAGCCGATTCCTACGAGCAGTACTTC TRBV5-1 TRBD2 TRBJ2-7 .
CAWSVTGLYTDTQYF TGTGCCTGGAGTGTAACAGGGCTATACACAGATACGCAGTATTTT TRBV30 . TRBJ2-3 .
CAWGRDSYEQYF TGTGCCTGGGGGCGCGACTCTTACGAGCAGTACTTC TRBV30 . TRBJ2-7 .
CASSAYTGTGTEQYF TGTGCCAGCAGCGCCTATACCGGGACAGGGACCGAGCAGTACTTC TRBV7-9 TRBD1 TRBJ2-7 .
CASSLGQEYNEQFF TGTGCCAGCAGCCTTGGACAAGAATACAATGAGCAGTTCTTC TRBV5-4 . TRBJ2-1 few
CASSSARREGQETQYF TGTGCCAGCAGCTCCGCCCGGCGGGAGGGCCAAGAGACCCAGTACTTC TRBV7-8 TRBD2 TRBJ2-5 few
CAWNPRTNEQFF TGTGCCTGGAACCCCCGGACCAATGAGCAGTTCTTC TRBV30 . TRBJ2-1 .
CASSDIKDWTQYF TGTGCCAGCAGCGATATAAAAGATTGGACCCAGTACTTC TRBV5-6 . TRBJ2-5 few
CASSLSLGESYNEQFF TGTGCCAGCAGCTTATCCTTAGGGGAAAGTTACAATGAGCAGTTCTTC TRBV7-9 . TRBJ2-1 .
CASSDEPGRETQYF TGTGCCAGCAGTGATGAGCCAGGGAGGGAGACCCAGTACTTC TRBV2 . TRBJ2-5 .
CATSRDKYGYTF TGTGCCACCAGCAGAGATAAGTATGGCTACACCTTC TRBV15 . TRBJ1-2 .
CSARAGGQYEQYF TGCAGCGCCCGGGCCGGGGGCCAGTACGAGCAGTACTTC TRBV29-1 . TRBJ2-7 .
CASSTSGNTGELFF TGCGCCAGCAGCACTAGCGGGAACACCGGGGAGCTGTTTTTT TRBV5-1 TRBD2 TRBJ2-2 .
CSASRYEQYF TGCAGTGCTTCTCGCTACGAGCAGTACTTC TRBV20-1 . TRBJ2-7 few
CASSLAAAQSSYEQYF TGTGCCAGCAGCTTAGCTGCTGCCCAGAGCTCCTACGAGCAGTACTTC TRBV7-2 . TRBJ2-7 few
CASPKETYNEQFF TGTGCCAGCCCGAAAGAGACCTACAATGAGCAGTTCTTC TRBV7-9 . TRBJ2-1 .
CSVGKGGGEAFF TGCAGCGTTGGTAAGGGGGGTGGTGAAGCTTTCTTT TRBV29-1 . TRBJ1-1 .
CASRPGRAGEQFF TGTGCCAGCAGGCCTGGGAGAGCGGGTGAGCAGTTCTTC TRBV25-1 . TRBJ2-1 few
CASRQGIEAFF TGTGCCAGCAGACAGGGCATTGAAGCTTTCTTT TRBV28 . TRBJ1-1 once
CASSYLGAGDYEQYF TGTGCCAGCAGTTACTTAGGGGCAGGGGACTACGAGCAGTACTTC TRBV6-5 . TRBJ2-7 .
CASLSPPRGDTEAFF TGTGCCAGCTTATCGCCGCCTCGCGGGGACACTGAAGCTTTCTTT TRBV7-2 . TRBJ1-1 .
CASSQDPRTLSSGANVLTF TGCGCCAGCAGCCAAGATCCTAGGACTCTCAGCTCTGGGGCCAACGTCCTGACTTTC TRBV4-1 . TRBJ2-6 few
CASSSQGFTGANVLTF TGTGCCAGCAGCTCACAGGGTTTCACTGGGGCCAACGTCCTGACTTTC TRBV7-2 . TRBJ2-6 few
CASSLGQIYNEQFF TGCGCCAGCAGCTTGGGACAGATTTACAATGAGCAGTTCTTC TRBV5-1 . TRBJ2-1 once
CACQGAWTEAFF TGTGCCTGCCAGGGGGCTTGGACTGAAGCTTTCTTT TRBV30 TRBD1 TRBJ1-1 .
CASRSPNQETQYF TGTGCCAGCAGATCCCCTAATCAAGAGACCCAGTACTTC TRBV27 . TRBJ2-5 few
CASGLQETQYF TGTGCCAGCGGACTGCAAGAGACCCAGTACTTC TRBV6-5 . TRBJ2-5 .
CASSVEASGRGIYNEQFF TGTGCCAGCAGCGTAGAGGCTAGCGGGAGGGGTATTTACAATGAGCAGTTCTTC TRBV9 TRBD2 TRBJ2-1 .
CASSFAATDTQYF TGTGCCAGCAGCTTTGCGGCCACAGATACGCAGTATTTT TRBV7-3 . TRBJ2-3 few
CATSGRRGPGELFF TGTGCCACCAGCGGCCGCAGGGGACCCGGGGAGCTGTTTTTT TRBV15 . TRBJ2-2 few
CASSLWGEVLAGRSAQYF TGTGCCAGCAGTTTATGGGGGGAGGTCCTAGCGGGTCGATCGGCCCAGTACTTC TRBV28 TRBD2 TRBJ2-5 few